This T cell receptor (beta chain) came from a study of blood T cell repertoires in COVID-19. At the level of the study: There were acute and convalescent COVID-19 samples, and they came from the United States, Italy and Spain. In each case, the material was cDNA or gDNA derived from T cells, B-cell-depleted T cells, or PBMCs.

Per the original data handling: Estimation of nucleated cell counts relied on the amplification of reference gene primers. The method was immunoSEQ multiplex PCR; TCRdb's version includes in-frame clones alone and lacks a portion of them. For V, J and clone size, that table is used; D and trimming come from the DNA. This sample has under 350,000 clones; around 89% occur once, and the top ten carry 4.6%. CDR3 length: 16 residues. V lost 3 bases, J lost 1 base, and 5 bases stayed unmatched. The germline V gene encodes CDR1 SGHRS and CDR2 YFSETQ. The J gene is TRBJ2-2, the V gene TRBV5-1; 8 nucleotides line up with TRBD2. The specimen sequenced was peripheral blood. This clonotype was obtained from a man aged 40-55 years with acute or convalescent COVID-19. This CDR3 is CASSSLAGVNTGELFF. CDR3 sequence (DNA): TGCGCCAGCAGCTCGCTAGCGGGTGTGAACACCGGGGAGCTGTTTTTT. Complete variable domain (other parts from reference TRBV5-1 and TRBJ2-2): KAGVTQTPRYLIKTRGQQVTLSCSPISGHRSVSWYQQTPGQGLQFLFEYFSETQRNKGNFPGRFSGRQFSNSRSEMNVSTLELGDSALYLCASSSLAGVNTGELFFGEGSRLTVL.